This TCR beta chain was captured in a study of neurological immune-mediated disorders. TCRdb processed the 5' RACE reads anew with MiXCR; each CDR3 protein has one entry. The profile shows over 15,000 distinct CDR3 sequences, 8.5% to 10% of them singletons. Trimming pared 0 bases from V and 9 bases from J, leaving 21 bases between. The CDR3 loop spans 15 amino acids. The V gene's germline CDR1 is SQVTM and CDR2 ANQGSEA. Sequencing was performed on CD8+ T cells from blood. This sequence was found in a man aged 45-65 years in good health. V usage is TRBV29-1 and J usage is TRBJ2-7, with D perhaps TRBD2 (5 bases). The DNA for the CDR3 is TGCAGCGTTGAAGATGTCCGGGAAGGGTTGATCTGGCAGTACTTC. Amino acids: CSVEDVREGLIWQYF.